What follows are 8 T cell receptor beta chains derived from one specimen sequenced in a study of blood T cell repertoires in COVID-19. Method: immunoSEQ multiplex PCR; TCRdb's copy keeps in-frame clones and lacks some. The sample shows about 190,000 clones, 70% to 85% of them seen only once. Input material: PBMCs or T cells enriched from blood (not recorded which). The receptors here all came from a woman aged 55-69 years with acute COVID-19.

This clone was observed once. V is TRBV4-1 and J is TRBJ2-7; D perhaps matches TRBD2 (5 bases). The germline CDR1 and CDR2 sequences are MGHRA and YSYEKL. The germline V and J ends were trimmed by 1 base and 4 bases, with 20 bases remaining between them. There are 17 residues in the CDR3. The CDR3 loop reads CASSQGGPGYEGYEQYV. The CDR3 region has the DNA TGCGCCAGCAGCCAAGGCGGGCCGGGGTACGAAGGGTACGAGCAGTACGTC.

The chain carries TRBV11-3 and TRBJ1-1, with D uncertain. The length of the CDR3 is 14 residues. Trimming removed 6 bases at V and 6 bases at J, with 17 bases between. CDR1 is SGHNT and CDR2 is YENEEA in the germline V gene. DNA for the CDR3: TGTGCCAGCAGTTTATCCCGGGGTGGCGCTGAAGCTTTCTTT. Translated, it gives CASSLSRGGAEAFF.

This sequence joins TRBV27 and TRBJ2-3; 7 nucleotides match TRBD1. The CDR3 runs 16 residues. J lost 1 base, V lost 6 bases, and 10 bases had no gene match. Germline lookup yields CDR1 MNHEY and CDR2 SMNVEV (reference sequence). Here the CDR3 reads CASSLGTVRGTDTQYF. CDR3 coding DNA: TGTGCCAGCAGCCTCGGGACAGTTCGGGGCACAGATACGCAGTATTTT.

The rearrangement links TRBV7-8 to TRBJ1-2, with TRBD1 matching 9 bases. V lost 3 bases and J lost 7; bases outside the gene matches: 6. The CDR3 is made up of 14 amino acids. Germline V gene data show CDR1 as SGHVS and CDR2 as FQNEAQ. The CDR3 DNA reads as TGTGCCAGCAGCTTCGGGACAGGGTACGGTGGCTACACCTTC. It encodes CASSFGTGYGGYTF.

This clone was seen just once. This chain connects TRBV6-6 to TRBJ2-7; no reliable D call. The CDR3 is 13 residues long. The germline V gene encodes CDR1 MNHNY and CDR2 SVGAGI (reference sequence). Trimming removed 1 base at V and 2 bases at J, with 6 bases between. The DNA of the CDR3 is TGTGCCAGCAGTTACTTCCGTACCTACGAGCAGTACTTC. It yields the protein CASSYFRTYEQYF.

The chain combines TRBV28 with TRBJ1-2, with D possibly being TRBD1 (5 bases). The length of the CDR3 is 15 residues. With 8 bases removed from V and 1 base from J, the gap between germline ends came to 17 bases. The germline CDR1 and CDR2 sequences are MDHEN and SYDVKM. Here the CDR3 reads CASWTLTASNYGYTF. The CDR3 coding sequence is TGTGCCAGCTGGACCTTGACAGCGAGTAACTATGGCTACACCTTC.

V is TRBV28 and J is TRBJ2-7; D remains unclear. V dropped 6 bases and J dropped 6 bases, with 18 bases sitting between them. The germline V gene encodes CDR1 MDHEN and CDR2 SYDVKM. This CDR3 contains 14 residues. The CDR3 here is CASSNWQVQVEQYV. The DNA of the CDR3 is TGTGCCAGCAGCAATTGGCAGGTCCAAGTCGAGCAGTACGTC.

This chain links TRBV29-1 with TRBJ2-5, with 8 bases matching TRBD1. The J segment lost 1 base and the V segment lost 8 bases, leaving 9 bases of the junction unmatched. CDR3 size: 14 residues. Looked up from germline, CDR1 is SQVTM and CDR2 is ANQGSEA. For the CDR3, the DNA is TGCAGCCCGCCGGACAGGGACACCCAAGAGACCCAGTACTTC. Encoded protein: CSPPDRDTQETQYF.